This T cell receptor beta chain is from a study of T cells in Graves' hyperthyroidism and ophthalmopathy (dated 2019 in TCRdb). For context, the study as a whole: Peripheral blood samples were taken at the time of initial diagnosis, prior to any treatment. TCR Vbeta CDR3 sequencing of 120 to 150 peripheral blood samples (about 45 ophthalmopathy, around 80 hyperthyroidism and approximately 17 progressor patients) is reported in the paper. After blood sampling, hyperthyroidism patients were treated with methimazole at a starting dose of 30 mg daily, and ophthalmopathy patients were treated with high-dose intravenous methylprednisolone. Whether ophthalmopathy could be predicted prospectively was tested in an independent validation cohort made up of under 20 hyperthyroidism patients plus 17 patients who later progressed to ophthalmopathy. Thyroid tissue and blood T-cell repertoires from more than five Graves' hyperthyroidism patients were also compared in the study. A discovery cohort of about a hundred patients, about 40 with Graves' ophthalmopathy and 55 to 60 with stable Graves' hyperthyroidism, was used to find distinguishing TCR V-J signatures. The 75 to 100 discovery patients were divided at random into training and test sets in a 7:3 ratio.

This clonotype came up many times. Its binding antigen is unknown. Qualities for individual bases were not recorded, and no much larger clone is one base off. Graves' hyperthyroidism was defined as stable when no progression to ophthalmopathy occurred over 18 months of follow-up. Hyperthyroidism patients were newly diagnosed, had a disease duration of under 2 months, and were aged 18 to 65 years. Any patient with an uncontrolled infection, another autoimmune disease, pregnancy or lactation was excluded. Diagnoses were based on clinical symptoms, serum thyroxine and TRAb, thyroid ultrasound and orbital computed tomography. Ficoll-Paque density gradient centrifugation was used to isolate PBMCs from around 10 ml of fresh peripheral blood. Trizol reagent was used to extract total RNA, and RNA quality was then checked on an Agilent 2100 Bioanalyzer. Trimming at the junction amounts to 0 bases on V and 0 bases on J, and the germline ends lie 15 bases apart. Taken from the germline V gene (reference sequence), the CDR1 and CDR2 loops are DFQATT and SNEGSKA. Spanning cysteine to phenylalanine, the CDR3 consists of 16 amino acids. Kept here is only the CDR3 DNA, which spans 48 bases and is read in frame from base 1.

The investigation overall reported the following: Most expanded thyroid clonotypes (frequency above 0.001) were also found in blood, which suggests that blood repertoires may mirror thyroid immune responses. Sample size was not statistically predetermined, and blinding of investigators to group allocation was not performed. In validation, the model predicted progression to ophthalmopathy with about 71% sensitivity and around 72% specificity, a median of about 6 months before onset. In cross-validation, a model built on a 13 V-J signature told ophthalmopathy apart from stable hyperthyroidism with 85% to 90% sensitivity and about 81% specificity, and in testing the same model reached 80%/75%.

The TCR beta CDR3 regions were amplified from RNA transcripts. For the first round of RT-PCR on the TCR CDR3, the HTBI primer set was used together with the Qiagen OneStep RT-PCR kit. The libraries were constructed in a second round of multiplex PCR and then size-selected and purified. Libraries were sequenced paired-end with 100 bp reads on an Illumina HiSeq2000. As for the original processing: Raw data were processed with SOAPnuke, discarding reads with adapters, uncalled bases, mean Phred below 15, or no exact constant-primer or identifier match. High-quality paired reads were merged using COPE v1.2.5, and each unique nucleotide sequence was defined as a clonotype. Clonotypes were aligned to IMGT TRBV, TRBD and TRBJ reference segments using MiTCR v1.1. Only V-J combinations with frequency above 0.0001, covering about 99% of repertoires, were analysed. The TCS score was defined as the ratio of F50 (clonal expansion) to E x V (chaos), calculated using BLOSUM62-based TCRdist between CDR3 peptides within each V-J. Welch's t-statistics and random forest reduced fewer than 600 V-J features to roughly 13, which were used in a naive Bayes classifier (R e1071). Clones were called with MiXCR by TCRdb after fastp trimmed the public reads at Q25, and only in-frame beta chains were retained. CDR3 protein duplicates are merged, each entry listing the most common genes and DNA. For this entry, the V and J calls and clone size follow TCRdb and not the study's own pipeline. The sample table holds about 560,000 distinct CDR3 sequences, of which about 14% were seen once. The ten largest make up approximately 15% of the sample.

The clonotype was recovered from a woman in her thirties or forties with Graves' hyperthyroidism. Source material: blood. The chain is made from TRBV20-1 and TRBJ2-7; the D gene identity is not certain. The DNA sequence reads TGCAGTGCTAGAGAGCGTGCCTCTAAACTCTCCTACGAGCAGTACTTC. It is translated as CSARERASKLSYEQYF.